Listed below are T cell receptor beta chains from one sample, sequenced in a study of patients and donors after allogeneic stem cell transplantation. TCRdb reprocessed the RT-PCR reads via MiXCR and lists one record per CDR3 protein. The repertoire holds 8,000 to 9,500 distinct CDR3 sequences, with roughly 4% as singletons. The sequenced sample consisted of blood, either unsorted or a sorted T cell fraction (not recorded which). These receptor sequences come from a human donor who was either an allogeneic HSCT recipient or a stem cell or donor lymphocyte infusion donor (not recorded which). It is not recorded whose cells these are; they may come from a transplant donor. Both conserved end residues are part of each CDR3. D genes are given only for firm matches. A row's size may be missing; if present it is once, few, many or a size class.

many | TRBD1 | TRBJ1-4 | TRBV28 | CASQTGISEKLFF | TGTGCCAGCCAGACAGGGATTAGTGAAAAACTGTTTTTT
many | TRBD2 | TRBJ2-3 | TRBV20-1 | CSAGQLAGSSDTQYF | TGCAGTGCGGGACAACTAGCGGGGTCGTCAGATACGCAGTATTTT
many | NA | TRBJ1-5 | TRBV20-1 | CSARTLTGNQPQHF | TGCAGTGCCCGGACTTTGACGGGCAATCAGCCCCAGCATTTT
many | TRBD1 | TRBJ2-4 | TRBV6-6 | CASRETGSFRGNIQYF | TGTGCCAGCAGGGAGACAGGGTCTTTTAGGGGGAACATTCAGTACTTC
many | TRBD2 | TRBJ2-3 | TRBV5-6 | CASSLVLAGADTQYF | TGTGCCAGCAGCTTGGTCCTAGCGGGAGCAGATACGCAGTATTTT
many | NA | TRBJ1-1 | TRBV7-9 | CASSLVHEGVYKQVTEAFF | TGTGCCAGCAGCTTAGTTCACGAGGGCGTATATAAACAAGTCACTGAAGCTTTCTTT
many | NA | TRBJ1-2 | TRBV7-9 | CASSKQQRGYTF | TGTGCCAGCAGCAAGCAACAAAGGGGCTACACCTTC
many | TRBD1 | TRBJ2-4 | TRBV6-5 | CASRASGGRGIQYF | TGTGCCAGCAGAGCATCAGGGGGAAGGGGCATTCAGTACTTC
medium-sized | NA | TRBJ1-1 | TRBV7-9 | CASSLGGMNTEAFF | TGTGCCAGCAGCTTAGGCGGAATGAACACTGAAGCTTTCTTT
many | NA | TRBJ2-2 | TRBV7-9 | CASSFWQGNTGELFF | TGTGCCAGCAGCTTTTGGCAGGGAAACACCGGGGAGCTGTTTTTT
many | NA | TRBJ1-3 | TRBV12-3/TRBV12-4 | CASSFFSGTLHTIYF | TGTGCCAGCAGTTTTTTTTCAGGGACCCTCCACACCATATATTTT
many | TRBD1 | TRBJ2-1 | TRBV20-1 | CSARDYRGRGEQFF | TGCAGTGCTAGAGATTACAGGGGGCGAGGTGAGCAGTTCTTC
many | NA | TRBJ1-2 | TRBV28 | CASRTPDRNYGYTF | TGTGCCAGCAGAACTCCGGACCGCAACTATGGCTACACCTTC
many | NA | TRBJ1-1 | TRBV4-3 | CASSLGLNTEAFF | TGCGCCAGCAGCCTTGGTTTGAACACTGAAGCTTTCTTT
medium-sized | TRBD2 | TRBJ2-7 | TRBV28 | CASRAGTTSYEQYF | TGTGCCAGTCGAGCCGGGACTACCTCCTACGAGCAGTACTTC
many | NA | TRBJ2-4 | TRBV28 | CASSLDMPKNIQYF | TGTGCCAGCAGCTTGGACATGCCCAAAAACATTCAGTACTTC
many | TRBD1 | TRBJ2-5 | TRBV6-6 | CASRTTGAGETQYF | TGTGCCAGCAGAACGACAGGGGCAGGGGAGACCCAGTACTTC
many | NA | TRBJ2-3 | TRBV29-1 | CSVSANTDTQYF | TGCAGCGTCAGCGCCAACACAGATACGCAGTATTTT
NA | NA | TRBJ2-7 | TRBV27 | CASSFGSSLKQYF | TGTGCCAGCAGTTTCGGGAGCAGCCTCAAGCAGTACTTC
few | NA | TRBJ2-7 | TRBV6-5 | CASSYDRLSYEQYF | TGTGCCAGCAGTTATGACAGGCTGAGCTACGAGCAGTACTTC
many | TRBD2 | TRBJ2-3 | TRBV7-3 | CASSRAGGPFQYF | TGTGCCAGCAGCCGAGCGGGAGGGCCTTTTCAGTATTTT
medium-sized | NA | TRBJ1-3 | TRBV20-1 | CSAGGVNSGNTIYF | TGCAGTGCAGGGGGGGTGAATTCTGGAAACACCATATATTTT
many | NA | TRBJ2-5 | TRBV23-1 | CASSQQGIAETQYF | TGCGCCAGCAGTCAACAGGGGATCGCGGAGACCCAGTACTTC
many | TRBD1 | TRBJ1-1 | TRBV28 | CASSYPRGQRAFF | TGTGCCAGCAGTTACCCTAGGGGGCAAAGGGCTTTCTTT
medium-sized | NA | TRBJ2-2 | TRBV7-9 | CATRLVNTGELFF | TGTGCCACACGTCTCGTCAACACCGGGGAGCTGTTTTTT
many | TRBD2 | TRBJ2-1 | TRBV7-9 | CASSEDSGRAGNEQFF | TGTGCCAGCAGCGAAGATAGCGGGCGCGCTGGGAATGAGCAGTTCTTC
many | NA | TRBJ2-5 | TRBV19 | CASSFLWDTETQYF | TGTGCCAGTAGTTTTCTTTGGGACACGGAGACCCAGTACTTC
many | NA | TRBJ2-3 | TRBV4-1 | CASSQDHWGVPTDTQYF | TGCGCCAGCAGCCAAGATCATTGGGGGGTCCCGACAGATACGCAGTATTTT
many | TRBD1 | TRBJ2-7 | TRBV20-1 | CSAPSTGGYEQYF | TGCAGTGCCCCAAGTACAGGGGGGTACGAGCAGTACTTC
many | TRBD1 | TRBJ2-5 | TRBV20-1 | CSARITGEETQYF | TGCAGTGCTAGAATTACAGGGGAGGAGACCCAGTACTTC
many | NA | TRBJ2-3 | TRBV5-1 | CASSYDSTTQYF | TGCGCCAGCAGCTATGACAGCACTACGCAGTATTTT
many | TRBD1 | TRBJ1-1 | TRBV7-9 | CASSLHDKGARTEAFF | TGTGCCAGCAGCCTACATGATAAGGGGGCGCGTACTGAAGCTTTCTTT
many | NA | TRBJ2-1 | TRBV6-2/TRBV6-3 | CASSTGGEQFF | TGTGCCAGCAGTACAGGAGGTGAGCAGTTCTTC
many | NA | TRBJ2-2 | TRBV7-9 | CASSLHRRTGELFF | TGTGCCAGCAGCTTGCACAGACGAACCGGGGAGCTGTTTTTT
many | NA | TRBJ2-2 | TRBV7-9 | CASSLKNPDGELFF | TGTGCCAGCAGCTTAAAGAATCCAGACGGGGAGCTGTTTTTT
many | NA | TRBJ2-3 | TRBV7-8 | CASSRYRRGGADTQYF | TGTGCCAGCAGTCGATATCGTCGCGGTGGCGCAGATACGCAGTATTTT
medium-sized | TRBD1 | TRBJ2-1 | TRBV28 | CASSSLRTGLANEQFF | TGTGCCAGCAGTTCACTACGGACAGGACTCGCGAATGAGCAGTTCTTC
many | NA | TRBJ2-3 | TRBV7-7 | CASSLVPGGTDTQYF | TGTGCCAGCAGCTTAGTCCCCGGGGGCACAGATACGCAGTATTTT
many | TRBD2 | TRBJ2-5 | TRBV7-2 | CASSLAAGVETQYF | TGTGCCAGCAGCTTAGCCGCGGGAGTGGAGACCCAGTACTTC
few | NA | TRBJ2-1 | TRBV28 | CASSPPGGLINEQFF | TGTGCCAGCAGTCCCCCGGGCGGGCTAATCAATGAGCAGTTCTTC